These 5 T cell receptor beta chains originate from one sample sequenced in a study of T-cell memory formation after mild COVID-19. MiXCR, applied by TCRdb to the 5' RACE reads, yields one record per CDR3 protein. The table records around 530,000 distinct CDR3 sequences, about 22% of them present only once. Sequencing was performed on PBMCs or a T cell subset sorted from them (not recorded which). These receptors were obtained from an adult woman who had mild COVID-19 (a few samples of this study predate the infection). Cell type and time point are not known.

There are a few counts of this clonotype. In DNA form, the CDR3 reads TGTGCCAGCAGCCAATCGGACTGGGGCACTGAAGCTTTCTTT. Residues: CASSQSDWGTEAFF. This chain links TRBV16 with TRBJ1-1; D unclear. CDR3 length equals 14 residues. V lost 0 bases and J 4 bases, leaving 9 bases between the germline ends. The germline V gene encodes CDR1 KGHSY and CDR2 FQNENV.

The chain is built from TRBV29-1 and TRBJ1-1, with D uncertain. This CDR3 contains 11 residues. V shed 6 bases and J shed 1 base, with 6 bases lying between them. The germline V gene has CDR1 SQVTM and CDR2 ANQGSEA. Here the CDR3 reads CSVLPNTEAFF. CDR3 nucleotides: TGCAGCGTCCTACCGAACACTGAAGCTTTCTTT.

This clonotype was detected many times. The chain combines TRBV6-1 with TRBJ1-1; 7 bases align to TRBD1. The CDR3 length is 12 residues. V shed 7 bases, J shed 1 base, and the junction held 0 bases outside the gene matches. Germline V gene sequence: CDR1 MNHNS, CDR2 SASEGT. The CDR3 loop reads CASNRGNTEAFF. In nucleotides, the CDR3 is TGTGCCAGCAACAGGGGGAACACTGAAGCTTTCTTT.

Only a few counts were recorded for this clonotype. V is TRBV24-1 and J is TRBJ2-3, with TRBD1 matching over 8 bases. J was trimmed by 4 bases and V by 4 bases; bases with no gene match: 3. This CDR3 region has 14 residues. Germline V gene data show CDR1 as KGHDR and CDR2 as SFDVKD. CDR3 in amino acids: CATSEDRGPDTQYF. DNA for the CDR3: TGTGCCACCAGTGAAGACAGGGGTCCAGATACGCAGTATTTT.

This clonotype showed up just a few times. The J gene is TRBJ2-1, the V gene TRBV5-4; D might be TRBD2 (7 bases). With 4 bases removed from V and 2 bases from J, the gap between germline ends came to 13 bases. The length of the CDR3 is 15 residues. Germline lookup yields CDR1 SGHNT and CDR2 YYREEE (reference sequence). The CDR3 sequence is CASSHPGGPYNEQFF. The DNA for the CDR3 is TGTGCCAGCAGCCACCCGGGGGGCCCCTACAATGAGCAGTTCTTC.